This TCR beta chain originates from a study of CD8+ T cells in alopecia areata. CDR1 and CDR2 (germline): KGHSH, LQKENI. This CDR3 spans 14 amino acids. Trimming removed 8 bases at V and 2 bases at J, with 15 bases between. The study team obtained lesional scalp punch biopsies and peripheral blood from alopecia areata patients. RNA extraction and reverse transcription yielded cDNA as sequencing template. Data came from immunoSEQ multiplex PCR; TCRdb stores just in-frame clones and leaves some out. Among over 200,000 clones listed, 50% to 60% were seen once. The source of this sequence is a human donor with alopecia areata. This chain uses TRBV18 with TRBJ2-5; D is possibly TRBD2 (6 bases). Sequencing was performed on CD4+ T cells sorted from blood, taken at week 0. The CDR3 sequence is CASKPGGRQETQYF. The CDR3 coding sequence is TGTGCCAGCAAACCCGGGGGACGACAAGAGACCCAGTACTTC.